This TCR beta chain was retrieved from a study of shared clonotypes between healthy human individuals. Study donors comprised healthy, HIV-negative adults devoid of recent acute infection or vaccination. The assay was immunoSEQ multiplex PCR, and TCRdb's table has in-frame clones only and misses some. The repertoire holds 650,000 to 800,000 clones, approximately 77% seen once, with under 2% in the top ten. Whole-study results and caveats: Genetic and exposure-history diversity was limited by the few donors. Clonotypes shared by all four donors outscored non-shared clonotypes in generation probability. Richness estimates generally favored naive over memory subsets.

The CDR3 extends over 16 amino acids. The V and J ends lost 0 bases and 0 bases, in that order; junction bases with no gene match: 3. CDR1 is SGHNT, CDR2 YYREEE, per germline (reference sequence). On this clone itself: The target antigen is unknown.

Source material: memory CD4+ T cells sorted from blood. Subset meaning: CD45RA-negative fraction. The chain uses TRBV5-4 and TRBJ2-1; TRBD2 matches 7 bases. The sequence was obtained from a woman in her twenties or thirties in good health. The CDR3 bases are TGTGCCAGCAGCTTGGAAGCGGGGAGCTCCTACAATGAGCAGTTCTTC. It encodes CASSLEAGSSYNEQFF. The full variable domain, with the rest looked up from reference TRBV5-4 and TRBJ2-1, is ETGVTQSPTHLIKTRGQQVTLRCSSQSGHNTVSWYQQALGQGPQFIFQYYREEENGRGNFPPRFSGLQFPNYSSELNVNALELDDSALYLCASSLEAGSSYNEQFFGPGTRLTVL.